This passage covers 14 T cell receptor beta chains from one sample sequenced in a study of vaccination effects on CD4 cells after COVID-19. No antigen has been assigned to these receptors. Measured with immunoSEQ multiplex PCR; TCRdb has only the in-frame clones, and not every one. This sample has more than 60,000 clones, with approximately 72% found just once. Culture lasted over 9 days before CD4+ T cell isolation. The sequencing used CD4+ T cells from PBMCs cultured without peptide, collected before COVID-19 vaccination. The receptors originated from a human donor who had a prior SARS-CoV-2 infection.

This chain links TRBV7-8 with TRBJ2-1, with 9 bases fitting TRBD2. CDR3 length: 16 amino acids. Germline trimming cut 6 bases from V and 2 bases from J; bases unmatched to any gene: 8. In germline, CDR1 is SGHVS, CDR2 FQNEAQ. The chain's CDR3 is CASSLFGGRAYNEQFF. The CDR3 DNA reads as TGTGCCAGCAGTCTCTTTGGCGGGAGGGCCTACAATGAGCAGTTCTTC.

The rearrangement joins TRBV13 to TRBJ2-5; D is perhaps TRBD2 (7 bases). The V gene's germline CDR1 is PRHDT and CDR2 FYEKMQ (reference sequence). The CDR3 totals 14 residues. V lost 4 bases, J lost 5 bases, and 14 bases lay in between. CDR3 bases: TGTGCCAGCAGCTGGGGGGGGCGCGGGGAGACCCAGTACTTC. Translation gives CASSWGGRGETQYF.

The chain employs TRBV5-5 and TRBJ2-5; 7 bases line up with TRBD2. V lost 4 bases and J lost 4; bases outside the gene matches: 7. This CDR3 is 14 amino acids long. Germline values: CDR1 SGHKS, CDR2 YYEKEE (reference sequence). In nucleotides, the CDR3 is TGTGCCAGCAGCGAACGCGGGGAGGGAGAGACCCAGTACTTC. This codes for CASSERGEGETQYF. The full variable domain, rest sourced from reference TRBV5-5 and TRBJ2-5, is DAGVTQSPTHLIKTRGQQVTLRCSPISGHKSVSWYQQVLGQGPQFIFQYYEKEERGRGNFPDRFSARQFPNYSSELNVNALLLGDSALYLCASSERGEGETQYFGPGTRLLVL.

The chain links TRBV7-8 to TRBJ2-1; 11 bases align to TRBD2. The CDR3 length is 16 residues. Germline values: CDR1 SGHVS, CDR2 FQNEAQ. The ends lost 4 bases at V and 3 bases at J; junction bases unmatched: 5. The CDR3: CASSSYTSGSYNEQFF. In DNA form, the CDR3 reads TGTGCCAGCAGCTCGTATACTAGCGGGAGCTACAATGAGCAGTTCTTC.

The CDR3 nucleotides are TGTGCCAGCAGCCAAGGGTACAATGAGCAGTTCTTC. Translated, it gives CASSQGYNEQFF. V gene TRBV3-1 (or the pseudogene TRBV3-2) combines with J gene TRBJ2-1, with D uncertain. With 1 base removed from V and 4 bases from J, the gap between germline ends came to 2 bases. The germline CDR1 and CDR2 sequences are LGHDT and YNNKEL (reference sequence). There are 12 residues in the CDR3.

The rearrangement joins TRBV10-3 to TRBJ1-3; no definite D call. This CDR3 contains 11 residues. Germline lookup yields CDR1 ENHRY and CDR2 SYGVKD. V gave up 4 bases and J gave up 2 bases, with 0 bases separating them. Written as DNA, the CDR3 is TGTGCCATCAGTGCTGGAAACACCATATATTTT. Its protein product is CAISAGNTIYF.

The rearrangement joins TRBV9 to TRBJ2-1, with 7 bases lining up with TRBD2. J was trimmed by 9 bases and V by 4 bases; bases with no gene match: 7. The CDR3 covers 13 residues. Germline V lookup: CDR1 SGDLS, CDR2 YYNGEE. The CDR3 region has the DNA TGTGCCAGCAGCCCGACTAGCCCCGGTGAGCAGTTCTTC. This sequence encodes CASSPTSPGEQFF.

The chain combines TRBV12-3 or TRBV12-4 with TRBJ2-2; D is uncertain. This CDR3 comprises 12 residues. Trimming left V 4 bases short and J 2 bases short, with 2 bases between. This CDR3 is CASSSNTGELFF. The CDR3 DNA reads TGTGCCAGCAGTTCTAACACCGGGGAGCTGTTTTTT.

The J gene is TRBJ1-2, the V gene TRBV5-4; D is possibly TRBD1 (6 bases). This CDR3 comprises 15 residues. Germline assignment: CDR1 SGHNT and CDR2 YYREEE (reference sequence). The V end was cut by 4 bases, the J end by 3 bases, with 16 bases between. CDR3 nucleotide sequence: TGTGCCAGCAGCCCTCCTAGGACAGACCACTATGGCTACACCTTC. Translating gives CASSPPRTDHYGYTF.

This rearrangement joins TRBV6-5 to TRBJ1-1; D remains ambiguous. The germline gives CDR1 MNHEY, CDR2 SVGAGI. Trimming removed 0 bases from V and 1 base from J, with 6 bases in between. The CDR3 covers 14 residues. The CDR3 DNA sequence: TGTGCCAGCAGTTACTCGGCAGGGAACACTGAAGCTTTCTTT. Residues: CASSYSAGNTEAFF.

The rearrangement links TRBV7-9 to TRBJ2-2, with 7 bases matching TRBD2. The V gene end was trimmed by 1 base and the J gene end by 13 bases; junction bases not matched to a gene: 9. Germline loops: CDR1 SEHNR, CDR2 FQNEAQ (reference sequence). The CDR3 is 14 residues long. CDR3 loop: CASSLESVASGLFF. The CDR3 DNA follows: TGTGCCAGCAGCTTAGAATCGGTTGCTAGCGGGCTGTTTTTT.

Here the CDR3 reads CATSRDLRENTGELFF. The CDR3 bases are TGTGCCACCAGCAGAGACTTAAGGGAGAACACCGGGGAGCTGTTTTTT. The chain combines TRBV15 with TRBJ2-2, with unresolved D. Germline V CDR1 and CDR2: LNHNV, YYDKDF (reference sequence). This CDR3 region has 16 residues. V was shortened by 0 bases and J by 1 base, with 9 bases between the two germline ends.

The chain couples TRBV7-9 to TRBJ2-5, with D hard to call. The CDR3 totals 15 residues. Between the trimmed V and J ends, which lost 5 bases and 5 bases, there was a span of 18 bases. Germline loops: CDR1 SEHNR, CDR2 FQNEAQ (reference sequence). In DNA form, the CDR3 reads TGTGCCAGCAGCCCGAAGGCGTCAACAACCGAGACCCAGTACTTC. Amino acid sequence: CASSPKASTTETQYF.

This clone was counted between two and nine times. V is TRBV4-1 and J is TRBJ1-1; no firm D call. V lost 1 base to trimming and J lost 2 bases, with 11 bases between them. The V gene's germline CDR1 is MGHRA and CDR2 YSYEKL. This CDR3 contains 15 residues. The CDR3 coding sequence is TGCGCCAGCAGCCAAGTGCTACAGACCAACACTGAAGCTTTCTTT. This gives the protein CASSQVLQTNTEAFF.